The rows below give T cell receptor beta chains drawn from one sample of a study of T cells in Graves' hyperthyroidism and ophthalmopathy. TCRdb processed the multiplex PCR reads anew with MiXCR; each CDR3 protein has one entry. The sample records 500,000 to 600,000 distinct CDR3 sequences, about a sixth being singletons. Material for sequencing was blood. These receptors all stem from a woman aged 18-29 years with Graves' hyperthyroidism. The CDR3 runs from the conserved cysteine through the conserved F or W. D genes are given only for firm matches. The size entry is marked missing in some rows and otherwise reads once, few, many or a size class.

v_gene,d_gene,abundance,j_gene,CDR3aa,CDR3nt
TRBV15,TRBD1,few,TRBJ1-5,CATSRETGQGVYSNQPQHF,TGTGCCACCAGCAGAGAGACGGGACAGGGAGTTTATAGCAATCAGCCCCAGCATTTT
TRBV7-2,.,many,TRBJ1-2,CASSLNDGVGGYTF,TGTGCCAGCAGCCTAAATGATGGGGTTGGTGGCTACACCTTC
TRBV7-9,.,many,TRBJ1-1,CASSLADSMNTEAFF,TGTGCCAGCAGCTTAGCGGACAGTATGAACACTGAAGCTTTCTTT
TRBV7-3,TRBD2,.,TRBJ2-5,CASSLTTSGGWETQYF,TGTGCCAGCAGCTTAACCACTAGCGGGGGGTGGGAGACCCAGTACTTC
TRBV20-1,TRBD2,many,TRBJ2-1,CSAPPPGAGGPVEQFF,TGCAGTGCTCCCCCGCCGGGAGCGGGAGGGCCGGTTGAGCAGTTCTTC
TRBV20-1,.,few,TRBJ1-2,CSADRGYTF,TGCAGTGCGGACCGGGGCTACACCTTC
TRBV5-1,TRBD2,many,TRBJ2-7,CASSPTSAEQYF,TGCGCCAGCAGTCCGACTAGCGCCGAGCAGTACTTC
TRBV6-2/TRBV6-3,.,many,TRBJ2-7,CASSHRGTVSYEQYF,TGTGCCAGCAGCCACCGGGGGACAGTCTCCTACGAGCAGTACTTC
TRBV24-1,TRBD2,.,TRBJ2-7,CATSDQSSGGVYEQYF,TGTGCCACCAGTGACCAATCTAGCGGAGGAGTATACGAGCAGTACTTC
TRBV6-2/TRBV6-3,.,many,TRBJ2-2,CASSYDRNTGELFF,TGTGCCAGCAGTTACGACAGGAACACCGGGGAGCTGTTTTTT
TRBV28,TRBD1,many,TRBJ1-4,CASSFDREDEKLFF,TGTGCCAGCAGTTTCGACAGGGAGGATGAAAAACTGTTTTTT
TRBV3-1,TRBD1,.,TRBJ1-2,CASSRVAQGAGGYTF,TGTGCCAGCAGCCGCGTCGCCCAGGGGGCGGGTGGCTACACCTTC
TRBV7-9,.,.,TRBJ2-7,CASSGSIEQYF,TGTGCCAGCAGCGGAAGTATCGAGCAGTACTTC
TRBV2,.,many,TRBJ2-2,CASRGDTGELFF,TGTGCCAGCAGGGGGGACACCGGGGAGCTGTTTTTT
TRBV5-1,.,.,TRBJ2-3,CATRRAYTSTDTQYF,TGCGCCACCCGGAGAGCGTACACTAGCACAGATACGCAGTATTTT
TRBV7-2,TRBD2,few,TRBJ2-1,CASSLGLAGGEQFF,TGTGCCAGCAGCTTAGGACTAGCGGGCGGTGAGCAGTTCTTC
TRBV5-6,TRBD2,many,TRBJ2-4,CASSFLTSGRAKNIQYF,TGTGCCAGCAGCTTCTTGACTAGCGGGAGAGCCAAAAACATTCAGTACTTC
TRBV5-1,.,.,TRBJ2-3,CASSLTPIRRGADTQYF,TGCGCCAGCAGCTTAACGCCGATCCGAAGAGGCGCAGATACGCAGTATTTT
TRBV6-1,.,.,TRBJ2-1,CASSPPTFVRISIDSYNEQFF,TGTGCCAGCAGTCCCCCCACTTTTGTTAGGATTTCAATCGACTCCTACAATGAGCAGTTCTTC
TRBV4-1,.,few,TRBJ2-5,CASSQDGGGTAETQYF,TGCGCCAGCAGCCAAGATGGAGGGGGGACCGCCGAGACCCAGTACTTC
TRBV10-3,TRBD2,.,TRBJ2-5,CAIRSGLAGAQETQYF,TGTGCCATCAGGAGTGGACTAGCGGGGGCTCAAGAGACCCAGTACTTC
TRBV20-1,TRBD2,few,TRBJ2-3,CSARPPRLAASTDAQYF,TGCAGTGCTAGACCTCCCCGACTAGCGGCTAGCACAGATGCGCAGTATTTT
TRBV11-2,.,many,TRBJ2-3,CASSSGESSTDTQYF,TGTGCCAGCAGCTCAGGGGAATCTAGCACAGATACGCAGTATTTT
TRBV20-1,.,many,TRBJ1-1,CSAWGGTEAFF,TGCAGTGCTTGGGGGGGGACTGAAGCTTTCTTT